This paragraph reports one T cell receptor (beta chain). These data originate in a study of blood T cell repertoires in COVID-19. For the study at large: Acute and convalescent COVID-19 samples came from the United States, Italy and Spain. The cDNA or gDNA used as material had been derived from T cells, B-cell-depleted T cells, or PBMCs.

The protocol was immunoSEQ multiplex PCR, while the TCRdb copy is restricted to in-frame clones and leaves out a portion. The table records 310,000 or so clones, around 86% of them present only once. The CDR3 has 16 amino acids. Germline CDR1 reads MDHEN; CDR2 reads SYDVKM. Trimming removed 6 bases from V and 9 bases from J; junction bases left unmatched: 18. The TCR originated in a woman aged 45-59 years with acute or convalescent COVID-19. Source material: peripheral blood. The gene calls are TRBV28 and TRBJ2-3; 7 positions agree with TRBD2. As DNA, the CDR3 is TGTGCCAGCAGCCCATCTCTGGCTAGCGGATATGAAACGCAGTATTTT. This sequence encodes CASSPSLASGYETQYF.